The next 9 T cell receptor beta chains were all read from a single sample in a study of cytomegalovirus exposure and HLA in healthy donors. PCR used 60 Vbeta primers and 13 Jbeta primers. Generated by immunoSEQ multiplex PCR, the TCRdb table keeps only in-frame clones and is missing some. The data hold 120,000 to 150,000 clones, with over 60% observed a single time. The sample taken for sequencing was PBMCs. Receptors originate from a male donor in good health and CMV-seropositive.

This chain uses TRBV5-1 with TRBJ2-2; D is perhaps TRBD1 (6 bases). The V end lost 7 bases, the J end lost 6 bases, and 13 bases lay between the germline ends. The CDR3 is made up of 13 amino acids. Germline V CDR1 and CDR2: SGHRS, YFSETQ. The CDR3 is CASQTGGAGELFF. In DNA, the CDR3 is TGCGCCAGCCAGACAGGTGGGGCCGGGGAGCTGTTTTTT.

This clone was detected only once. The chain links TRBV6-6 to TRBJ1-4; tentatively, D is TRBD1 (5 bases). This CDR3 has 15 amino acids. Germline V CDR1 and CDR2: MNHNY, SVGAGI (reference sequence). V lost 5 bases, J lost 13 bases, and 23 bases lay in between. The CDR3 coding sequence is TGTGCCAGCAGTCAAAGTCGGGACTCTACCGGAGGACTGTTTTTT. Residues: CASSQSRDSTGGLFF.

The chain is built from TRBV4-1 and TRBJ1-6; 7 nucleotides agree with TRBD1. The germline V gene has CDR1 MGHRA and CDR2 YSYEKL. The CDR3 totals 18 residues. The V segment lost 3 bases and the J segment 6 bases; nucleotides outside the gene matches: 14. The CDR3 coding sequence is TGCGCCAGCAGCCAGAGTAGAATAGGGACAGCTTCTAATTCACCCCTCCACTTT. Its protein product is CASSQSRIGTASNSPLHF.

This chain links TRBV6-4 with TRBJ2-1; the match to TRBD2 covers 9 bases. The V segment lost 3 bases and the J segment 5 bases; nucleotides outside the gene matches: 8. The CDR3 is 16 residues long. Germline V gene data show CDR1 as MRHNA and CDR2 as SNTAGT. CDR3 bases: TGTGCCAGCAGTGAGGGTAGCGGGAGAGGTAACAATGAGCAGTTCTTC. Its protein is CASSEGSGRGNNEQFF.

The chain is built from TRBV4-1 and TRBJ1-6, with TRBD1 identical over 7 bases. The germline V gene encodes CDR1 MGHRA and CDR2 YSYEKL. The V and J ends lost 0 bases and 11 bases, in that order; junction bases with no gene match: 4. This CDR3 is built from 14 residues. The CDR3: CASSQERGLAPLHF. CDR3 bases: TGCGCCAGCAGCCAAGAAAGGGGGCTGGCACCCCTCCACTTT.

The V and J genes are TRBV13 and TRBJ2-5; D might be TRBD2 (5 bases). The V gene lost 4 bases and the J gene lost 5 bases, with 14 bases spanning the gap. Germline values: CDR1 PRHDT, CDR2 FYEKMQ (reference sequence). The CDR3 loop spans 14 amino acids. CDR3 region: CASSSLEGPETQYF. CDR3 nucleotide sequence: TGTGCCAGCAGCTCCCTAGAGGGCCCGGAGACCCAGTACTTC. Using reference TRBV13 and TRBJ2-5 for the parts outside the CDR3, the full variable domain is AAGVIQSPRHLIKEKRETATLKCYPIPRHDTVYWYQQGPGQDPQFLISFYEKMQSDKGSIPDRFSAQQFSDYHSELNMSSLELGDSALYFCASSSLEGPETQYFGPGTRLLVL.

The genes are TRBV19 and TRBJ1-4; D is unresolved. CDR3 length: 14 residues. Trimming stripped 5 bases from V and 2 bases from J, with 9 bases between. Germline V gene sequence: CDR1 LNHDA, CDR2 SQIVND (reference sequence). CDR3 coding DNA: TGTGCCAGTAGTCGGGGTTCTACTAATGAAAAACTGTTTTTT. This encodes CASSRGSTNEKLFF. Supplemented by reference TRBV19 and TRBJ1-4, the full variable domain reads DGGITQSPKYLFRKEGQNVTLSCEQNLNHDAMYWYRQDPGQGLRLIYYSQIVNDFQKGDIAEGYSVSREKKESFPLTVTSAQKNPTAFYLCASSRGSTNEKLFFGSGTQLSVL.

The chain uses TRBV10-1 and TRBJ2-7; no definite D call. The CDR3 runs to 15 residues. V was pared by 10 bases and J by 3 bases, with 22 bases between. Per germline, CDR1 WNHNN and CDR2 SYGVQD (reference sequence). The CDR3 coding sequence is TGCGCCATCCTTACCACGGCAGGCCCAAACTACGAGCAGTACTTC. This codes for CAILTTAGPNYEQYF.

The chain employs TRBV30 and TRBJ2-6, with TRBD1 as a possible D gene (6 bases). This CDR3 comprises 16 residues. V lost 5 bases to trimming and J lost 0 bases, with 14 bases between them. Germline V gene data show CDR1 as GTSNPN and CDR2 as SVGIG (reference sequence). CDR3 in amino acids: CAWATGSNSGANVLTF. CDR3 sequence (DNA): TGTGCCTGGGCGACAGGTTCTAACTCTGGGGCCAACGTCCTGACTTTC.